A selection of T cell receptor beta chains follows, all from one sample in a study of siplizumab effects on memory and regulatory T cells. Clones were read by immunoSEQ multiplex PCR, and TCRdb kept only the in-frame ones, dropping some. Of tens of thousands of clones in the sample, just over 95% were seen once. The specimen was naive CD8+ T cells sorted from blood. These receptor sequences come from a human donor in good health. The CDR3 runs from the conserved cysteine through the conserved F or W. D genes are given only for firm matches. For some rows the clone size is stated as once, few or many, or as a class when expanded; others skip it.

clone_size	d_call	j_call	v_call	cdr3_aa	cdr3_nt
NA	NA	TRBJ2-7	TRBV5-1	CASSTTDSYEQYF	TGCGCCAGCAGCACAACCGACTCCTACGAGCAGTACTTC
NA	TRBD1	TRBJ1-1	TRBV27	CASSHPGTGGTEAFF	TGTGCCAGCAGTCACCCCGGGACAGGTGGCACTGAAGCTTTCTTT
NA	TRBD1	TRBJ1-2	TRBV27	CASSWTGQNYGYTF	TGTGCCAGCAGTTGGACAGGCCAAAACTATGGCTACACCTTC
NA	NA	TRBJ2-5	TRBV4-1	CASSQGGGTQYF	TGCGCCAGCAGCCAAGGTGGGGGGACCCAGTACTTC
NA	NA	TRBJ1-1	TRBV25-1	CASSEWGAEAFF	TGTGCCAGCAGTGAATGGGGAGCTGAAGCTTTCTTT
NA	NA	TRBJ1-1	TRBV5-8	CASSAERDLGVTEAFF	TGTGCCAGCAGCGCCGAGAGGGACCTTGGGGTCACTGAAGCTTTCTTT
NA	NA	TRBJ1-3	TRBV13	CASSEQDEYSGNTIYF	TGTGCCAGCAGCGAACAGGACGAATACTCTGGAAACACCATATATTTT
NA	NA	TRBJ2-5	TRBV4-1	CASSQESSVPSETQYF	TGCGCCAGCAGCCAAGAATCATCGGTCCCGTCGGAGACCCAGTACTTC
NA	NA	TRBJ2-2	TRBV5-1	CASSLERDVTGELFF	TGCGCCAGCAGCTTAGAACGGGACGTCACCGGGGAGCTGTTTTTT
NA	TRBD1	TRBJ2-7	TRBV12-5	CASGLVRGSWGKQYF	TGTGCTAGTGGTTTGGTCAGGGGGTCTTGGGGCAAGCAGTACTTC
NA	NA	TRBJ2-1	TRBV9	CASSAAFHEQFF	TGTGCCAGCAGCGCTGCCTTCCATGAGCAGTTCTTC
once	NA	TRBJ2-7	TRBV9	CASSGIPAYEQYF	TGTGCCAGCAGCGGAATCCCCGCCTACGAGCAGTACTTC
NA	NA	TRBJ2-5	TRBV13	CASSSGTPKETQYF	TGTGCCAGCAGCTCCGGGACGCCTAAAGAGACCCAGTACTTC
NA	TRBD2	TRBJ2-3	TRBV6-6	CASSYLTSPDTQYF	TGTGCCAGCAGTTACCTGACTAGCCCAGATACGCAGTATTTT
NA	NA	TRBJ2-1	TRBV4-1	CASSQEVIGSYNEQFF	TGCGCCAGCAGCCAAGAGGTCATCGGGAGTTACAATGAGCAGTTCTTC
NA	TRBD1	TRBJ2-1	TRBV5-1	CASSPFGQEYNEQFF	TGCGCCAGCAGCCCATTTGGACAGGAGTACAATGAGCAGTTCTTC